This T cell receptor (beta chain) derives from a study of a mutant IDH1 vaccine in newly diagnosed glioma. Study as a whole: Vaccination began 4-6 weeks post radiotherapy alone, or with temozolomide cycles. Every participant had undergone radiotherapy, temozolomide, or both before, and most underwent both.

Method: immunoSEQ multiplex PCR; TCRdb's copy keeps in-frame clones and lacks some. The sample lists 55,000 to 65,000 clones, more than 80% occurring once. Time point described: week 11, during vaccination. Topical imiquimod was applied with each vaccine dose, which held 300 ug of mutant IDH1 20-mer peptide. The CDR3 runs to 13 residues. Trimming pared 2 bases from V and 6 bases from J, leaving 7 bases between. Germline V gene data show CDR1 as LNHDA and CDR2 as SQIVND (reference sequence). With respect to this clone: As yet, its antigen is unknown.

The sequencing here drew on PBMCs, taken from a glioma patient whose treatment included an IDH1 peptide vaccine. This sequence originates from a young man with glioma. This chain uses TRBV19 with TRBJ2-2; D not certain. The CDR3: CASSISSAGELFF. The CDR3, as DNA: TGTGCCAGTAGTATAAGCTCCGCCGGGGAGCTGTTTTTT.